A selection of T cell receptor beta chains follows, all from one sample in a study of blood T cell repertoires in COVID-19. Some clones are missing from TCRdb's copy, which holds only in-frame ones; the method was immunoSEQ multiplex PCR. The profile shows over 200,000 clones, roughly 90% of them singletons. The source material was PBMCs or T cells enriched from blood (not recorded which). The receptors were gathered from a woman aged 45-65 years in a cohort exposed to, infected with or recovered from COVID-19 (not recorded which). CDR3s include the opening cysteine and the closing phenylalanine or tryptophan. Only some rows state a clone size, as once, few, many or a class for expanded clones.

clone_size | j_call | cdr3_length | v_call | cdr3_aa
NA | TRBJ2-7 | 13 | TRBV19 | CASSLGQVTEQYF
few | TRBJ1-1 | 13 | TRBV28 | CASSLGQNTEAFF
NA | TRBJ2-2 | 21 | TRBV6-6 | CASSRRGAGEHPPANTGELFF
few | TRBJ1-5 | 14 | TRBV4-2 | CASSPGTGAQPQHF
NA | TRBJ2-3 | 18 | TRBV7-3 | CASSLTSAKDRITDTQYF
few | TRBJ2-7 | 14 | TRBV7-9 | CASSFSGTHYEQYF
NA | TRBJ1-4 | 16 | TRBV9 | CASSAGQGATNEKLFF
NA | TRBJ2-1 | 16 | TRBV7-3 | CASSSIPGATYNEQFF
NA | TRBJ2-2 | 13 | TRBV29-1 | CSVVGLGLGELFF
NA | TRBJ1-1 | 15 | TRBV19 | CASSRQGLGGTEAFF
few | TRBJ2-5 | 18 | TRBV24-1 | CATSDRLGAVGAQETQYF
NA | TRBJ2-7 | 14 | TRBV4-3 | CASSQESSSYEQYF
NA | TRBJ1-2 | 15 | TRBV5-1 | CASSPGQGPNYGYTF
NA | TRBJ2-1 | 16 | TRBV7-2 | CASSGPSGSPYNEQFF
few | TRBJ2-7 | 14 | TRBV4-1 | CASKRGPSGHEQYF